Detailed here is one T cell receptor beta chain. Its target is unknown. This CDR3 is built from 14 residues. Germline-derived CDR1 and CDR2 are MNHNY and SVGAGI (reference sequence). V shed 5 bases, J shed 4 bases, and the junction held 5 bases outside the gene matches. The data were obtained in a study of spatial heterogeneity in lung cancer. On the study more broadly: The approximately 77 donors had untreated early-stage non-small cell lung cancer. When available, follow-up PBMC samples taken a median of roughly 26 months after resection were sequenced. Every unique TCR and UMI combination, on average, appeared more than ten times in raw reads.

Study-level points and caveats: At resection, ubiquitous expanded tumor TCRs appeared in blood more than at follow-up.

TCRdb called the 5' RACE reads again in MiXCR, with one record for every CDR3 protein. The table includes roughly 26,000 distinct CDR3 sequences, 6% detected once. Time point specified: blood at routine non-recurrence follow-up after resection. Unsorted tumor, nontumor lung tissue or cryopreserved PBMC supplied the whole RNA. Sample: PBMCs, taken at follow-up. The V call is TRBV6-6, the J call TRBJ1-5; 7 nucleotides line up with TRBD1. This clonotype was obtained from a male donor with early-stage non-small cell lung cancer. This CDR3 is CASSPQGGNQPQHF. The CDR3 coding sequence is TGTGCCAGCAGTCCCCAGGGGGGAAATCAGCCCCAGCATTTT.